This TCR beta chain was sequenced during a study of T cell responses to AZD1222 COVID-19 vaccine. The study, taken as a whole, reports: Repertoire sampling happened only post peak T cell response. Reportedly, nearly half the spike-specific TCRs target unmutated variant regions. Along spike, vaccine-associated CD4 TCRs were found throughout, with dominance at 160-218 and 743-854.

A remark on this clone: Its specificity is unknown.

Germline lookup yields CDR1 MNHEY and CDR2 SMNVEV (reference sequence). V trimming: 7 bases; J trimming: 6 bases; junction bases outside the gene matches: 3. This CDR3 is 12 amino acids long. Produced via immunoSEQ multiplex PCR; TCRdb's table is partial and in-frame only. This table holds 70,000 or so clones, more than 75% found once. Material: peripheral blood, obtained on day 0 of AZD1222 vaccination. This chain connects TRBV27 to TRBJ2-1; TRBD2 agrees at 7 bases. The TCR was taken from an adult in good health. The CDR3 spells CASMGLTNEQFF. Written as DNA, the CDR3 is TGTGCCAGCATGGGACTAACCAATGAGCAGTTCTTC.